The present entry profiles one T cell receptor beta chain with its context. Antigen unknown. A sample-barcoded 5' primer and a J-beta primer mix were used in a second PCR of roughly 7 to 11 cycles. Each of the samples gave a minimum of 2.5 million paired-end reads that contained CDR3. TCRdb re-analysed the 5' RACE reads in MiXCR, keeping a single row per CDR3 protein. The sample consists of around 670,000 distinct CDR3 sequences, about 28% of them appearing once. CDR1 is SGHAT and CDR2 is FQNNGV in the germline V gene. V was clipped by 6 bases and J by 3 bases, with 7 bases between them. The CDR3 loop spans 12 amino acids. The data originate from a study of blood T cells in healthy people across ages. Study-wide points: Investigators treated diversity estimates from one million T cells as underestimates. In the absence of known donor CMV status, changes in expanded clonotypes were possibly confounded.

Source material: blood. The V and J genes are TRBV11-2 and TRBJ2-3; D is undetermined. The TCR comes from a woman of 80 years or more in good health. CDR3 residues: CASREMTDTQYF. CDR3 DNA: TGTGCCAGCAGAGAGATGACAGATACGCAGTATTTT.